This T cell receptor beta chain was sequenced in a study of blood T cell repertoires in COVID-19. Study as a whole: Whether acute or convalescent, the COVID-19 samples came from the United States, Italy and Spain.

Study processing details: Reference gene primers were amplified, and this amplification served to estimate nucleated cell counts. Clones were sequenced by immunoSEQ multiplex PCR, and TCRdb holds only the in-frame ones, with some missing. D and trimming come from the DNA, and the V and J calls and clone size come from that table. The repertoire holds some 94,000 clones, around 85% seen once, with approximately 20% in the top ten. This CDR3 is built from 15 residues. Trimming left V 5 bases short and J 0 bases short, with 13 bases between. The germline gives CDR1 SEHNR, CDR2 FQNEAQ (reference sequence).

Sequenced input: peripheral blood. This chain uses TRBV7-9 with TRBJ1-1, with D perhaps TRBD1 (5 bases). This sequence originates from a woman aged 60-75 years with COVID-19, enrolled during active disease. CDR3 amino acids: CASSRRQSLNTEAFF. DNA for the CDR3: TGTGCCAGCAGCCGCAGACAGAGCTTGAACACTGAAGCTTTCTTT.